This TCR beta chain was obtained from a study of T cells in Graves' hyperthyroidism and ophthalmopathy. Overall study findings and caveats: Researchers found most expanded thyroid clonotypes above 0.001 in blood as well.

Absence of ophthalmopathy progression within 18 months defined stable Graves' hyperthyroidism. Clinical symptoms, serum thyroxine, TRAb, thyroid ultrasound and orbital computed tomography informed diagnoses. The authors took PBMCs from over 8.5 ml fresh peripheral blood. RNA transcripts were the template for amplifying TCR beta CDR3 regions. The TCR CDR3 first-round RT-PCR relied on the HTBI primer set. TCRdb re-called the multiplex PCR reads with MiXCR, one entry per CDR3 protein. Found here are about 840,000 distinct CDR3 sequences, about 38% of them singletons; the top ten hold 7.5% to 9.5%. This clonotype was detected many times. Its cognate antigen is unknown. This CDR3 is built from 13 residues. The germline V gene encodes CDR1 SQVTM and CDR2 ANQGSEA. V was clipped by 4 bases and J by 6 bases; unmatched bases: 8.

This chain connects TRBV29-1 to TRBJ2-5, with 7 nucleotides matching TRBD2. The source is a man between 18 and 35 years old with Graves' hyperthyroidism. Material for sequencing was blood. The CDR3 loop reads CSVASGTTKTQYF. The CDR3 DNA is TGCAGCGTTGCTAGCGGTACCACCAAGACCCAGTACTTC.